Following are 23 T cell receptor beta chains from one sample sequenced in a study of blood T cell repertoires in COVID-19. Profiling relied on immunoSEQ multiplex PCR, and the TCRdb table lists in-frame clones only, not all of them. This table has around 340,000 clones, 88% appearing once. Sequenced: PBMCs or T cells enriched from blood (not recorded which). The receptors shown here come from a woman aged 30 to 39 who had been exposed to COVID-19.

This clone was counted a single time. At one end the junction does not follow the germline gene, possibly because of a read error. This chain connects TRBV29-1 to TRBJ1-1; maybe TRBD1 (5 bases). There are 12 residues in the CDR3. Per germline, CDR1 SQVTM and CDR2 ANQGSEA. The CDR3 coding sequence is TGCAGCGTTAAGACAGCGCGGCTTGAAGTTTTCTTT. It specifies CSVKTARLEVFF.

This chain uses TRBV3-1 (or the pseudogene TRBV3-2) with TRBJ1-1; 7 bases fit TRBD1. Germline V gives CDR1 LGHDT, CDR2 YNNKEL (reference sequence). CDR3 length: 16 amino acids. J was trimmed by 0 bases and V by 3 bases; bases with no gene match: 7. This chain's CDR3 is CASSHPRQGMNTEAFF. CDR3 in DNA: TGTGCCAGCAGCCACCCCCGACAGGGCATGAACACTGAAGCTTTCTTT.

In regard to this clone: The sample contains more than one DNA sequence encoding this CDR3. This chain uses TRBV27 with TRBJ1-2; D is perhaps TRBD1 (5 bases). V was pared by 2 bases and J by 4 bases, with 5 bases between. This CDR3 contains 12 residues. From germline, CDR1 is MNHEY and CDR2 SMNVEV (reference sequence). The CDR3 DNA reads as TGTGCCAGCAGTTTAAGGGGCTATGGCTACACCTTC. As protein: CASSLRGYGYTF.

The V call is TRBV27, the J call TRBJ1-6; 7 bases are a match to TRBD1. Germline lookup yields CDR1 MNHEY and CDR2 SMNVEV (reference sequence). J gave up 6 bases and V 3 bases, and 11 bases lay outside the gene matches. The CDR3 length is 17 residues. CDR3 residues: CASSFSRQGRGNSPLHF. As DNA, the CDR3 is TGTGCCAGCAGTTTCTCGAGACAGGGACGAGGTAATTCACCCCTCCACTTT.

This chain connects TRBV3-1 (or the pseudogene TRBV3-2) to TRBJ2-7; 7 nucleotides match TRBD2. This CDR3 contains 14 residues. The ends lost 1 base at V and 6 bases at J; junction bases unmatched: 6. The germline V gene encodes CDR1 LGHDT and CDR2 YNNKEL (reference sequence). The chain's CDR3 is CASSQAGEGGEQYF. Written as DNA, the CDR3 is TGTGCCAGCAGCCAAGCTGGGGAGGGCGGCGAGCAGTACTTC.

The chain uses TRBV27 and TRBJ2-6; 8 bases map to TRBD1. Trimming at V came to 3 bases and at J to 4 bases, leaving 8 bases not matched to a gene. Germline V gives CDR1 MNHEY, CDR2 SMNVEV (reference sequence). The CDR3 extends over 17 amino acids. In DNA form, the CDR3 reads TGTGCCAGCAGTTTGGGGCAGGGGGCAACAGGGGCCAACGTCCTGACTTTC. This gives the protein CASSLGQGATGANVLTF.

The chain joins TRBV19 to TRBJ1-2; possible D gene TRBD1, 6 bases. From germline, CDR1 is LNHDA and CDR2 SQIVND (reference sequence). The V gene lost 2 bases and the J gene lost 8 bases, with 21 bases spanning the gap. The CDR3 sequence is 16 residues long. For the CDR3, the DNA is TGTGCCAGTAGTATATTTGAGGGAAAGACAGGCTACGGCTACACCTTC. The encoded protein is CASSIFEGKTGYGYTF.

V and J are TRBV7-9 and TRBJ2-5; TRBD1 might be the D (5 bases). Germline CDR1 SEHNR, CDR2 FQNEAQ (reference sequence). The CDR3 is made up of 15 amino acids. Trimming removed 1 base at V and 1 base at J, with 10 bases between. The CDR3 spells CASSLGGRAQETQYF. The CDR3 bases are TGTGCCAGCAGCTTAGGGGGCAGGGCCCAAGAGACCCAGTACTTC.

V gene TRBV7-9 combines with J gene TRBJ2-1, with 10 bases identical to TRBD1. The V gene's germline CDR1 is SEHNR and CDR2 FQNEAQ (reference sequence). The CDR3 sequence is 14 residues long. Trimming took 9 bases from V and 6 from J; bases not matched to a gene: 8. The CDR3 DNA sequence: TGTGCCAGTTCCGGGACAGGGGAATTCAATGAGCAGTTCTTC. Translated: CASSGTGEFNEQFF.

This sequence joins TRBV19 and TRBJ1-2; 7 bases are shared with TRBD1. Germline CDR1 LNHDA, CDR2 SQIVND (reference sequence). CDR3 size: 14 residues. V was clipped by 2 bases and J by 6 bases; unmatched bases: 6. CDR3 nucleotides: TGTGCCAGTAGTATAAGAACAGGGGACCATGGCTACACCTTC. This encodes CASSIRTGDHGYTF.

CDR3 coding DNA: TGTGCCAGCAGTGGCTCGGGTGTGAGCAATCAGCCCCAGCATTTT. This sequence encodes CASSGSGVSNQPQHF. This chain connects TRBV2 to TRBJ1-5; D unclear. CDR1 and CDR2 from the germline V gene are SNHLY and FYNNEI. V shed 4 bases and J shed 1 base, with 11 bases lying between them. The CDR3 covers 15 residues.

This clone has more than one count but fewer than ten. V and J are TRBV25-1 and TRBJ2-7; D remains ambiguous. CDR1 and CDR2 from the germline V gene are MGHDK and SYGVNS. The CDR3 sequence is 13 residues long. V lost 2 bases to trimming and J lost 2 bases, with 7 bases between them. The CDR3: CASSETVPYEQYF. In DNA, the CDR3 is TGTGCCAGCAGTGAAACGGTACCCTACGAGCAGTACTTC.

This chain connects TRBV5-1 to TRBJ2-3, with 10 bases fitting TRBD1. Unmatched junction bases numbered 18, after V lost 7 bases and J lost 10 bases. This CDR3 region has 16 residues. The germline V gene has CDR1 SGHRS and CDR2 YFSETQ. CDR3 in amino acids: CASGVPGQGRPGAQYF. The CDR3 DNA reads as TGCGCCAGCGGGGTTCCGGGACAGGGGCGACCCGGGGCGCAGTATTTT.

The chain links TRBV28 to TRBJ1-2, with D maybe TRBD1 (5 bases). Trimming shortened V by 4 bases and J by 8 bases, and 17 bases separated the two germline ends. This CDR3 has 14 residues. In germline, CDR1 is MDHEN, CDR2 SYDVKM. DNA for the CDR3: TGTGCCAGCAGTTCCGTGGCCAGGGCAGAGGGCTACACCTTC. This translates into CASSSVARAEGYTF.

The chain uses TRBV4-1 and TRBJ2-7, with D unresolved. The CDR3 contains 14 residues. Germline CDR1 reads MGHRA; CDR2 reads YSYEKL. Trimming removed 2 bases from V and 0 bases from J, with 8 bases in between. The CDR3 DNA sequence: TGCGCCAGCAGCCAAAGTGTAGACTCCTACGAGCAGTACTTC. Amino acids: CASSQSVDSYEQYF.

This sequence joins TRBV5-1 and TRBJ1-6; D possibly corresponds to TRBD1 (6 bases). V was cut by 0 bases and J by 4 bases, with 8 bases left in between. Germline V gives CDR1 SGHRS, CDR2 YFSETQ. This CDR3 has 15 amino acids. The CDR3 nucleotides are TGCGCCAGCAGCTTGGCACAGGGATATAATTCACCCCTCCACTTT. Its translation: CASSLAQGYNSPLHF.

The chain joins TRBV16 to TRBJ2-7; 7 positions match TRBD1. Germline trimming cut 2 bases from V and 3 bases from J; bases unmatched to any gene: 4. The V gene's germline CDR1 is KGHSY and CDR2 FQNENV. CDR3 size: 14 residues. The CDR3 DNA reads as TGTGCCAGCAGCCAAAGGGGACAGAGCTACGAGCAGTACTTC. Translation: CASSQRGQSYEQYF.

The chain links TRBV10-2 to TRBJ2-5, with a possible D match to TRBD2 (5 bases). This CDR3 has 13 residues. V lost 4 bases, J lost 5 bases, and 11 bases lay in between. CDR1 and CDR2 from the germline V gene are WSHSY and SAAADI. The CDR3 nucleotides read TGCGCCAGCAGTGCGGCTAGCCTGGAGACCCAGTACTTC. It encodes CASSAASLETQYF.

V is TRBV12-3 or TRBV12-4 and J is TRBJ1-1, with 7 bases identical to TRBD1. The CDR3 consists of 12 residues. J gave up 8 bases and V 6 bases, and 6 bases lay outside the gene matches. The CDR3 nucleotides are TGTGCCAGCAGGCGGACAGGCGCAGAAGCTTTCTTT. It is translated as CASRRTGAEAFF.

The CDR3 loop is CASSPLAGGSTDTQYF. CDR3 DNA sequence: TGTGCCAGCAGCCCCCTGGCGGGAGGGAGCACAGATACGCAGTATTTT. The V call is TRBV7-9, the J call TRBJ2-3; TRBD2 matches at 9 bases. This CDR3 comprises 16 residues. J gave up 0 bases and V 5 bases, and 6 bases lay outside the gene matches. Per germline, CDR1 SEHNR and CDR2 FQNEAQ (reference sequence).

This clone occurred a few times. The chain recombines TRBV5-5 with TRBJ2-5; no clear D gene. The CDR3 sequence is 12 residues long. Germline lookup yields CDR1 SGHKS and CDR2 YYEKEE (reference sequence). The germline V and J ends were trimmed by 2 bases and 2 bases, with 4 bases remaining between them. CDR3 residues: CASSLQQETQYF. DNA of the CDR3: TGTGCCAGCAGCTTACAGCAAGAGACCCAGTACTTC.

The chain combines TRBV11-2 with TRBJ1-1, with D possibly matching TRBD1 (5 bases). The CDR3 covers 14 residues. Germline lookup yields CDR1 SGHAT and CDR2 FQNNGV. V was pared by 6 bases and J by 1 base, with 12 bases between. The CDR3 is CASRTGHSNTEAFF. DNA for the CDR3: TGTGCCAGCAGGACCGGACACTCGAACACTGAAGCTTTCTTT.

The gene calls are TRBV11-2 and TRBJ2-4; D ambiguous. The CDR3 has 14 amino acids. CDR1 is SGHAT and CDR2 is FQNNGV in the germline V gene. V lost 3 bases to trimming and J lost 0 bases, with 6 bases between them. The CDR3 DNA follows: TGTGCCAGCAGCTTGTCCCTAGCCAAAAACATTCAGTACTTC. The encoded protein is CASSLSLAKNIQYF.